This T cell receptor beta chain was identified during a study of control samples from healthy donors and cancer patients (dated by TCRdb to 2018 to 2020). From the cysteine up to the phenylalanine, the CDR3 has a length of 16 residues. Only the CDR3 part of the read is kept: 48 bases, read in frame from the first base. CDR1 and CDR2 are drawn from the germline V gene (reference sequence): SGHKS, YYEKEE. Deletion took 0 bases off V and 4 bases off J, with a span of 16 bases between the germline ends. The library was produced with the immunoSEQ multiplex PCR assay. Entries here come from immuneACCESS through TCRdb and include only in-frame sequences with V and J called. Some clones fail to appear in such tables; in the studies checked, an unresolved V gene covers under half of the shortfall, and the cause of the remainder is unknown. For this sample there are some 150,000 clones; roughly 94% appear just once. 12% to 15% of the sample rests with the top ten.

Comments on this clone: The antigen this receptor binds is unknown. Qualities for individual bases were not recorded, and no much larger clone is one base off.

Sequenced material: PBMCs. The sequence links TRBV5-5 to TRBJ1-2; the D gene remains uncertain. The clonotype was recovered from a man aged 55 to 70 with colorectal cancer. The nucleotide sequence is given as TGTGCCAGCAGCTTGGCGGTGGGCGGTGGGAGCTATGGCTACACCTTC. It encodes CASSLAVGGGSYGYTF.